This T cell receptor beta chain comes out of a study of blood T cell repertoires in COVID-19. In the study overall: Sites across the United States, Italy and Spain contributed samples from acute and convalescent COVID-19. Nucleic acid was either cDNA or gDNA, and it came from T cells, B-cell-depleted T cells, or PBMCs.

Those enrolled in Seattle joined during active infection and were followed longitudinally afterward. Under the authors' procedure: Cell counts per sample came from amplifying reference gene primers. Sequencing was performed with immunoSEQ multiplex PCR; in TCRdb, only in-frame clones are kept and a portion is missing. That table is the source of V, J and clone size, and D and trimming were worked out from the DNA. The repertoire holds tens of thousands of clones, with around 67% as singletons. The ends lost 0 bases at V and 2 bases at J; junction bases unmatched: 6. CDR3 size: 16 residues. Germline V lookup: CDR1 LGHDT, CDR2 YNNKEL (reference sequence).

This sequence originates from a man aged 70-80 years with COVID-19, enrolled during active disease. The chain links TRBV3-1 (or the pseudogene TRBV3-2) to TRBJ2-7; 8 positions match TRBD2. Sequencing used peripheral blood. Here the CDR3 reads CASSQDAVAGPYEQYF. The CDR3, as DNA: TGTGCCAGCAGCCAAGATGCGGTAGCGGGGCCCTACGAGCAGTACTTC.